The present T cell receptor beta chain was sequenced within a study of cytomegalovirus exposure and HLA in healthy donors. The V and J ends lost 3 bases and 6 bases respectively, with 3 bases between them. Per the germline V gene, CDR1 is KGHSH and CDR2 is LQKENI. CDR3 length: 12 amino acids. PCR used 60 Vbeta primers and 13 Jbeta primers. Using immunoSEQ multiplex PCR, the repertoire was profiled, and TCRdb retains in-frame clones only, with some absent. The sample records about 140,000 clones, about four fifths being singletons. Remarks on this clone: This same CDR3 is encoded by further DNA sequences in the sample.

Material: PBMCs. The chain has TRBV18 and TRBJ1-6; D is uncertain. This TCR came from a man in his forties in good health and CMV-seropositive. As DNA, the CDR3 is TGTGCCAGCTCACCCAGTAATTCACCCCTCCACTTT. Translation gives CASSPSNSPLHF.